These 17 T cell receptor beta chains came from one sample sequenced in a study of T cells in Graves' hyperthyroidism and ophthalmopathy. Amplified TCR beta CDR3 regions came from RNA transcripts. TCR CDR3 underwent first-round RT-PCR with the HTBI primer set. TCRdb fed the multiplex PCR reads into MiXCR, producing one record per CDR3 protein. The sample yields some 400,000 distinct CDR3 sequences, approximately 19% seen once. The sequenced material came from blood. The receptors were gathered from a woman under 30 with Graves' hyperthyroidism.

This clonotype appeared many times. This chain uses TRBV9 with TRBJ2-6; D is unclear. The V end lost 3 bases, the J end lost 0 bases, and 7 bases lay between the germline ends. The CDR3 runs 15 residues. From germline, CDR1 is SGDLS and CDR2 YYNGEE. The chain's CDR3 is CASSGPNSGANVLTF. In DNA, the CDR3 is TGTGCCAGCAGCGGACCGAACTCTGGGGCCAACGTCCTGACTTTC. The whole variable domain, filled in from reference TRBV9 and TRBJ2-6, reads DSGVTQTPKHLITATGQRVTLRCSPRSGDLSVYWYQQSLDQGLQFLIQYYNGEERAKGNILERFSAQQFPDLHSELNLSSLELGDSALYFCASSGPNSGANVLTFGAGSRLTVL.

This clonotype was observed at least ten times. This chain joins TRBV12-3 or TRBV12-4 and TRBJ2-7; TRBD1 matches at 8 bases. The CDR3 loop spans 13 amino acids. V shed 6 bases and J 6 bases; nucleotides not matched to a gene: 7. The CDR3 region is CASSQGQAAEQYF. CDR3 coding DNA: TGTGCCAGCAGCCAGGGACAGGCTGCCGAGCAGTACTTC.

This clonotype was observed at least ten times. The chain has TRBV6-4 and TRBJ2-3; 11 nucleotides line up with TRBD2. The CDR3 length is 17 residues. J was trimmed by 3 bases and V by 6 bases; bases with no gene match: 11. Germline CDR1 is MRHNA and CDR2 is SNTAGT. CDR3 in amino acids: CASSDLRLAGQTDTQYF. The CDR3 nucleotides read TGTGCCAGCAGCGACCTAAGACTAGCGGGGCAGACAGATACGCAGTATTTT.

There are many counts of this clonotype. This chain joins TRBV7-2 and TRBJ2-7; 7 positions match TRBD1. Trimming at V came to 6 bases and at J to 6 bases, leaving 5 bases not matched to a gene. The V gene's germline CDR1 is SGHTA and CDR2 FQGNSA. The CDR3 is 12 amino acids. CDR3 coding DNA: TGTGCCAGCAGTCAAGACAGGGTCGAGCAGTACTTC. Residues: CASSQDRVEQYF.

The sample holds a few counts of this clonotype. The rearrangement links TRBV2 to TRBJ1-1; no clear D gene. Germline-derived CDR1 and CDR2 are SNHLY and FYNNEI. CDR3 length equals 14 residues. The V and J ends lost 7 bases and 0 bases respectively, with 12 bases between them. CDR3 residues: CASNSWTVNTEAFF. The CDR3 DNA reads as TGTGCCAGCAACTCCTGGACGGTGAACACTGAAGCTTTCTTT.

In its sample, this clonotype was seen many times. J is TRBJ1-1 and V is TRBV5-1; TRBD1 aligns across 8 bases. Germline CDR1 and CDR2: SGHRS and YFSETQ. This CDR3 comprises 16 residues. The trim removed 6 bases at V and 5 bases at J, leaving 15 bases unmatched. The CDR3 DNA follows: TGCGCCAGCACCCTGGGGGTGAGACAGGGGATGACTGAAGCTTTCTTT. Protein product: CASTLGVRQGMTEAFF.

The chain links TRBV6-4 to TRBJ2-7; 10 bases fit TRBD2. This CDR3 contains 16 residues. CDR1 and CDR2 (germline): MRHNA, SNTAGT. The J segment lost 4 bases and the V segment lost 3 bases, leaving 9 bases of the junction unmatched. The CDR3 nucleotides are TGTGCCAGCAGTGATAGGGCTAGCGGGGGACGATACGAGCAGTACTTC. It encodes CASSDRASGGRYEQYF.

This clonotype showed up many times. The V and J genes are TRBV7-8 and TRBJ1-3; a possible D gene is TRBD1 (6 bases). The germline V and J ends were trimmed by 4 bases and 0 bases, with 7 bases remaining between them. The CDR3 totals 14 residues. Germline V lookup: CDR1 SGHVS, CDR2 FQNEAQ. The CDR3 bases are TGTGCCAGCAGCTGGGACATCTCTGGAAACACCATATATTTT. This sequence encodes CASSWDISGNTIYF. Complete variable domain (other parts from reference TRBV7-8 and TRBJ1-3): GAGVSQSPRYKVAKRGQDVALRCDPISGHVSLFWYQQALGQGPEFLTYFQNEAQLDKSGLPSDRFFAERPEGSVSTLKIQRTQQEDSAVYLCASSWDISGNTIYFGEGSWLTVV.

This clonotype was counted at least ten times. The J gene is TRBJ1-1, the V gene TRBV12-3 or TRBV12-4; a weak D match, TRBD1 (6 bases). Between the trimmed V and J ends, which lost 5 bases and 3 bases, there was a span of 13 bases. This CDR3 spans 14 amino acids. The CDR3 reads CASSQQGTYTEAFF. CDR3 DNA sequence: TGTGCCAGCAGTCAACAGGGAACTTACACTGAAGCTTTCTTT.

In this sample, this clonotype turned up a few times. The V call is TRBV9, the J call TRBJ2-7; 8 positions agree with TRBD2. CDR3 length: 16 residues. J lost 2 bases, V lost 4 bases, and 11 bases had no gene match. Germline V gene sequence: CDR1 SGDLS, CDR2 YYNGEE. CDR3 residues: CASSPVSGGPPYEQYF. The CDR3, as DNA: TGTGCCAGCAGCCCAGTCAGCGGGGGCCCCCCCTACGAGCAGTACTTC.

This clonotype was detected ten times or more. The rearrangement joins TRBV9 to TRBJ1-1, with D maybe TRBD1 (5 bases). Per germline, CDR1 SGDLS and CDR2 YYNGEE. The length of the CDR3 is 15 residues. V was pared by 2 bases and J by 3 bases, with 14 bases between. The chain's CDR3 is CASSVYQGGDTEAFF. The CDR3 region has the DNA TGTGCCAGCAGCGTGTACCAGGGAGGGGACACTGAAGCTTTCTTT.

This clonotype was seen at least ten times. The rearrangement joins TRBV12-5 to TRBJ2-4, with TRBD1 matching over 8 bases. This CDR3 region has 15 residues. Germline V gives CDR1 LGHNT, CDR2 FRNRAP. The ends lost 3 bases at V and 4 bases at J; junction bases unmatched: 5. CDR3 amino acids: CASGFAGGLKNIQYF. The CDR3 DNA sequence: TGTGCTAGTGGTTTTGCAGGGGGCTTGAAAAACATTCAGTACTTC.

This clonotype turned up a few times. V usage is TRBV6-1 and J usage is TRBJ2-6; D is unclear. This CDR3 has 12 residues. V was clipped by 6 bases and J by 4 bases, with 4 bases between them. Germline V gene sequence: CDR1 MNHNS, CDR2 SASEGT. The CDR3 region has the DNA TGTGCCAGCAGGTCCGGGGCCAACGTCCTGACTTTC. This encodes CASRSGANVLTF.

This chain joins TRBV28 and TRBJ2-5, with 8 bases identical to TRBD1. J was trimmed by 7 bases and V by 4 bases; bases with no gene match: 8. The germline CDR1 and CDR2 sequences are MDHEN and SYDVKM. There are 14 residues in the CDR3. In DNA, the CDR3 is TGTGCCAGCAGTTCTGGAGGACAGGGTGGGACCCAGTACTTC. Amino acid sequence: CASSSGGQGGTQYF.

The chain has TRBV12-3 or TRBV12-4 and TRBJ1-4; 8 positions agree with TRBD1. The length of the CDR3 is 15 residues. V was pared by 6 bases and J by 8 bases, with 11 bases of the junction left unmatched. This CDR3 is CASRKRGQGGEKLFF. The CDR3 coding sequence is TGTGCCAGCAGGAAACGCGGACAGGGCGGGGAAAAACTGTTTTTT.

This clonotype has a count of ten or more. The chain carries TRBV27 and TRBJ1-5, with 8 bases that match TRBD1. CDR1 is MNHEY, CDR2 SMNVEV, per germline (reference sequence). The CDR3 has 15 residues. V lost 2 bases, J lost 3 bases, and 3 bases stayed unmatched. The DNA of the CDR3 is TGTGCCAGCAGTTTACAGACAGGGGTCAATCAGCCCCAGCATTTT. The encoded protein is CASSLQTGVNQPQHF.

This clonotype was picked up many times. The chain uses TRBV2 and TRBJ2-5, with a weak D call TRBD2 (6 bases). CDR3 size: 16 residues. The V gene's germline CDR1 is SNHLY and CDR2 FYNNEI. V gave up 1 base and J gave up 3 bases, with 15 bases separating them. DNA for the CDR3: TGTGCCAGCAGTGAAGATTGGCGGGAAACAAAAGAGACCCAGTACTTC. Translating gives CASSEDWRETKETQYF.